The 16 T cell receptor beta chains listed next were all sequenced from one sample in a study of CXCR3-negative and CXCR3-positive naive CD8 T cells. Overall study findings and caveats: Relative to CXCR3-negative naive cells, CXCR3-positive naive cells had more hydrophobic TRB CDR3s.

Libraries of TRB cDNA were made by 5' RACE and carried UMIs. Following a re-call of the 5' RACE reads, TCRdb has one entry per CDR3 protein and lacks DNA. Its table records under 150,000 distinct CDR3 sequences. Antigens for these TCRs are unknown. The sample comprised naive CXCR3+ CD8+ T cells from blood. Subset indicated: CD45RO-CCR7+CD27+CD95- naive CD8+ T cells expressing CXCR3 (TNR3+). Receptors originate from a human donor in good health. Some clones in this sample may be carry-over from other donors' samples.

The CDR3 sequence: CSVTPGVYGYTF. The rearrangement links TRBV29-1 to TRBJ1-2; TCRdb reports TRBD1, a call that lacks DNA to check it against. The CDR3 extends over 12 amino acids. The germline CDR1 and CDR2 sequences are SQVTM and ANQGSEA.

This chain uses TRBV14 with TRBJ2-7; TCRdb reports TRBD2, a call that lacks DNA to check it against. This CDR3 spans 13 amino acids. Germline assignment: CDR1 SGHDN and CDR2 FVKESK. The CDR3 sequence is CASSPMEAYEQYF.

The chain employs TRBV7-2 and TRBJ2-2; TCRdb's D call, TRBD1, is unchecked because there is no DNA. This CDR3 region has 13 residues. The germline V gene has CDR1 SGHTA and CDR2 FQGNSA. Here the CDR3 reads CASSLLTGGELFF.

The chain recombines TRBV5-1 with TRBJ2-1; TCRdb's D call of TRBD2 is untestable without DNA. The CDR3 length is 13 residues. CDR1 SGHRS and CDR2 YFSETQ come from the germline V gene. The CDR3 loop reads CASSFLPTNEQFF.

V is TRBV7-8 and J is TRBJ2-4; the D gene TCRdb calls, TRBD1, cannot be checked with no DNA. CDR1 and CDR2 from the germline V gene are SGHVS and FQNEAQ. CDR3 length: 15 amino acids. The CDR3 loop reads CASSTRGMGKNIQYF.

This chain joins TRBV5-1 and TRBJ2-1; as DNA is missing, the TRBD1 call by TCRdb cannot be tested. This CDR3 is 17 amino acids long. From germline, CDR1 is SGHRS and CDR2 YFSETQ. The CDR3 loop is CASSSVYRDIPYNEQFF.

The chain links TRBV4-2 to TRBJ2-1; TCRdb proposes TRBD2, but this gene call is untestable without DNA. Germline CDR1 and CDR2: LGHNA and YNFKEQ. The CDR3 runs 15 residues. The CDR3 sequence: CASSQAAGLSNEQFF.

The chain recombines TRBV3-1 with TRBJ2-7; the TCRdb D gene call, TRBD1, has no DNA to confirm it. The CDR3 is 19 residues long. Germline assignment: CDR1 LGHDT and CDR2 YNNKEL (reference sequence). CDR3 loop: CASSPKPGQGSPRSYEQYF.

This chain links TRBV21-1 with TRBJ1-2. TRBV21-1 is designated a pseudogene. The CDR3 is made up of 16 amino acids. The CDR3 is CASSALFDNLVYGYTF.

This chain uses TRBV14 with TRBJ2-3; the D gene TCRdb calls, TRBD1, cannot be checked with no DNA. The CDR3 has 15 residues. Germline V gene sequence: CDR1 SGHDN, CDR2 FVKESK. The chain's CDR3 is CASSQGGAATDTQYF.

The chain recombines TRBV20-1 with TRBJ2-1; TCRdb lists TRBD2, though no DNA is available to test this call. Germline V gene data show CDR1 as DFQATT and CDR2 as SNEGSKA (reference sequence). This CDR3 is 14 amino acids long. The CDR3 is CSARVITGEVEQFF.

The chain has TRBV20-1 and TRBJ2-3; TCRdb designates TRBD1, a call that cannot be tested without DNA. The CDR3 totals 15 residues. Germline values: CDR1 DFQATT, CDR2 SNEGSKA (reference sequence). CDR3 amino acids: CSARDLGSGGDTQYF.

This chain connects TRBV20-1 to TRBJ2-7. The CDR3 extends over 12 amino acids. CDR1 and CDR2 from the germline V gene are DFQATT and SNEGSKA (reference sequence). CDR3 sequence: CSARDLYGEQYF.

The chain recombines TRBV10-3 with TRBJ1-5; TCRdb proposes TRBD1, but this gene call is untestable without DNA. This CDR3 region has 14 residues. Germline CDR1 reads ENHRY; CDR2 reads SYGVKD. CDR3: CAISEGQSNQPQHF.

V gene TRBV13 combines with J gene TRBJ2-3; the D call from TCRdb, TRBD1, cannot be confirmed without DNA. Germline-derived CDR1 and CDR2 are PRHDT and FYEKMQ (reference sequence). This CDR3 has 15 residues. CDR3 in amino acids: CASSPDDRSTDTQYF. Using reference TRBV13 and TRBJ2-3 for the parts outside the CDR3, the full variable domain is AAGVIQSPRHLIKEKRETATLKCYPIPRHDTVYWYQQGPGQDPQFLISFYEKMQSDKGSIPDRFSAQQFSDYHSELNMSSLELGDSALYFCASSPDDRSTDTQYFGPGTRLTVL.

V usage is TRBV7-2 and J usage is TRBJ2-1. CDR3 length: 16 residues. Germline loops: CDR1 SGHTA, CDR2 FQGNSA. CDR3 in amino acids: CASSYSGRPSYNEQFF. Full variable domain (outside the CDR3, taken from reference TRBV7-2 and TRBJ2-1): GAGVSQSPSNKVTEKGKDVELRCDPISGHTALYWYRQSLGQGLEFLIYFQGNSAPDKSGLPSDRFSAERTGGSVSTLTIQRTQQEDSAVYLCASSYSGRPSYNEQFFGPGTRLTVL.